The 17 T cell receptor beta chains below come from one sample, sequenced in a study of blood T cell repertoires in COVID-19. The method was immunoSEQ multiplex PCR; TCRdb's version includes in-frame clones alone and lacks a portion of them. The data hold about 6,300 clones, with 88% observed a single time. Source material: peripheral blood. The source of these receptors is a human donor in a cohort sampled during active COVID-19.

The rearrangement links TRBV28 to TRBJ2-1; the match to TRBD1 covers 7 bases. Unmatched junction bases numbered 10, after V lost 4 bases and J lost 4 bases. Germline CDR1 reads MDHEN; CDR2 reads SYDVKM. The CDR3 totals 16 residues. The DNA for the CDR3 is TGTGCCAGCAGTTCACCGACAGGGATGATTTACAATGAGCAGTTCTTC. Translating it yields CASSSPTGMIYNEQFF.

V usage is TRBV25-1 and J usage is TRBJ1-6; a possible D gene is TRBD1 (5 bases). CDR1 is MGHDK and CDR2 is SYGVNS in the germline V gene. Deletions cut 6 bases from V and 10 bases from J, with 16 bases between. This CDR3 spans 14 amino acids. The CDR3: CASSRRDSASPLHF. CDR3 nucleotides: TGTGCCAGCAGCCGCCGTGACAGCGCCTCACCCCTCCACTTT.

This clone was seen once. The rearrangement links TRBV7-8 to TRBJ1-5; unclear D gene. CDR3 size: 15 residues. V was clipped by 5 bases and J by 5 bases, with 16 bases between them. CDR1 is SGHVS and CDR2 is FQNEAQ in the germline V gene. CDR3 in amino acids: CASSPPGQSYQPQHF. In DNA, the CDR3 is TGTGCCAGCAGCCCCCCAGGCCAGAGCTATCAGCCCCAGCATTTT.

The rearrangement joins TRBV18 to TRBJ1-6; D is uncertain. The ends were cut back, 3 bases at V and 8 bases at J, with 11 bases in the middle. CDR3 length: 14 residues. Germline CDR1 is KGHSH and CDR2 is LQKENI. CDR3 region: CASSPRSGDSPLHF. In DNA form, the CDR3 reads TGTGCCAGCTCACCCCGGTCCGGGGATTCACCCCTCCACTTT. Drawing the rest from reference TRBV18 and TRBJ1-6, the complete variable domain is NAGVMQNPRHLVRRRGQEARLRCSPMKGHSHVYWYRQLPEEGLKFMVYLQKENIIDESGMPKERFSAEFPKEGPSILRIQQVVRGDSAAYFCASSPRSGDSPLHFGNGTRLTVT.

The V call is TRBV5-6, the J call TRBJ2-7, with D maybe TRBD2 (7 bases). V lost 4 bases to trimming and J lost 1 base, with 15 bases between them. Germline V gene data show CDR1 as SGHDT and CDR2 as YYEEEE. The CDR3 totals 15 residues. CDR3 bases: TGTGCCAGCAGCGTCTGGGGGGGGCTGTCCTACGAGCAGTACTTC. This encodes CASSVWGGLSYEQYF. The entire variable domain, with the rest obtained from reference TRBV5-6 and TRBJ2-7, is as follows: DAGVTQSPTHLIKTRGQQVTLRCSPKSGHDTVSWYQQALGQGPQFIFQYYEEEERQRGNFPDRFSGHQFPNYSSELNVNALLLGDSALYLCASSVWGGLSYEQYFGPGTRLTVT.

This clone was counted once. This chain uses TRBV6-2 or TRBV6-3 with TRBJ2-2, with D possibly matching TRBD2 (6 bases). Germline lookup yields CDR1 MNHEY and CDR2 SVGEGT. Trimming removed 5 bases from V and 6 bases from J, with 13 bases in between. The CDR3 has 14 residues. CDR3 sequence reads: CASSPGTFSGELFF. The CDR3 nucleotides are TGTGCCAGCAGTCCAGGGACTTTTTCCGGGGAGCTGTTTTTT.

The chain joins TRBV20-1 to TRBJ2-1, with D maybe TRBD2 (7 bases). CDR1 is DFQATT, CDR2 SNEGSKA, per germline (reference sequence). V shed 6 bases and J shed 12 bases, with 15 bases lying between them. The CDR3 runs to 11 residues. The CDR3 DNA reads TGCAGTGCCACGCAAGGGGGGGTGCAGTTCTTC. This translates into CSATQGGVQFF.

This chain connects TRBV12-5 to TRBJ2-3, with 7 bases aligning to TRBD1. The CDR3 loop spans 14 amino acids. The V gene's germline CDR1 is LGHNT and CDR2 FRNRAP. J lost 2 bases, V lost 4 bases, and 3 bases had no gene match. CDR3 sequence reads: CASGWTGYTDTQYF. The DNA of the CDR3 is TGTGCTAGTGGTTGGACAGGATACACAGATACGCAGTATTTT.

This chain joins TRBV6-2 or TRBV6-3 and TRBJ2-5; 16 bases are a match to TRBD2. From germline, CDR1 is MNHEY and CDR2 SVGEGT. J lost 8 bases, V lost 3 bases, and 12 bases had no gene match. This CDR3 spans 18 amino acids. Here the CDR3 DNA reads TGTGCCAGCAGTTATGCCGGGACTAGCGGGGGGGTCCGAGATACCCAGTACTTC. Amino acids: CASSYAGTSGGVRDTQYF.

The chain couples TRBV19 to TRBJ2-2, with D maybe TRBD2 (6 bases). Per the germline V gene, CDR1 is LNHDA and CDR2 is SQIVND (reference sequence). This CDR3 has 16 amino acids. The ends were cut back, 5 bases at V and 0 bases at J, with 13 bases in the middle. CDR3 residues: CASSGEVWSNTGELFF. CDR3 nucleotides: TGTGCCAGTAGTGGGGAGGTGTGGTCGAACACCGGGGAGCTGTTTTTT.

The chain joins TRBV5-1 to TRBJ2-5, with 7 positions matching TRBD1. Germline trimming cut 2 bases from V and 5 bases from J; bases unmatched to any gene: 3. Germline values: CDR1 SGHRS, CDR2 YFSETQ. The CDR3 sequence is 13 residues long. The CDR3 reads CASSLQGSETQYF. DNA for the CDR3: TGCGCCAGCAGCTTACAGGGGAGCGAGACCCAGTACTTC.

In this sample, this clone turned up a few times. The rearrangement joins TRBV7-2 to TRBJ1-3, with D uncertain. Germline loops: CDR1 SGHTA, CDR2 FQGNSA. Trimming shortened V by 1 base and J by 0 bases, and 4 bases separated the two germline ends. CDR3 length equals 14 residues. CDR3 in amino acids: CASSLDSSGNTIYF. The CDR3 DNA sequence: TGTGCCAGCAGCTTAGACAGCTCTGGAAACACCATATATTTT.

V gene TRBV11-2 combines with J gene TRBJ2-2, with 10 bases lining up with TRBD2. The ends lost 3 bases at V and 5 bases at J; junction bases unmatched: 6. This CDR3 contains 16 residues. Germline assignment: CDR1 SGHAT and CDR2 FQNNGV. CDR3 sequence: CASSFSASGSTGELFF. In DNA, the CDR3 is TGTGCCAGCAGCTTCTCGGCTAGCGGGAGTACCGGGGAGCTGTTTTTT.

The chain links TRBV5-1 to TRBJ2-4; D is ambiguous. This CDR3 has 15 residues. Germline lookup yields CDR1 SGHRS and CDR2 YFSETQ. Trimming removed 0 bases from V and 1 base from J, with 8 bases in between. The CDR3 protein is CASSLDPTAKNIQYF. CDR3 DNA sequence: TGCGCCAGCAGCTTGGACCCCACTGCCAAAAACATTCAGTACTTC. Filled out from reference TRBV5-1 and TRBJ2-4, the complete variable domain reads KAGVTQTPRYLIKTRGQQVTLSCSPISGHRSVSWYQQTPGQGLQFLFEYFSETQRNKGNFPGRFSGRQFSNSRSEMNVSTLELGDSALYLCASSLDPTAKNIQYFGAGTRLSVL.

The rearrangement joins TRBV5-1 to TRBJ1-1; 8 positions agree with TRBD1. The CDR3 sequence is 15 residues long. V lost 4 bases and J lost 1; bases outside the gene matches: 6. Germline-derived CDR1 and CDR2 are SGHRS and YFSETQ. The CDR3 loop reads CASSPQQGENTEAFF. CDR3 bases: TGCGCCAGCAGCCCCCAACAGGGGGAGAACACTGAAGCTTTCTTT. The complete variable domain, with remaining parts taken from reference TRBV5-1 and TRBJ1-1, reads KAGVTQTPRYLIKTRGQQVTLSCSPISGHRSVSWYQQTPGQGLQFLFEYFSETQRNKGNFPGRFSGRQFSNSRSEMNVSTLELGDSALYLCASSPQQGENTEAFFGQGTRLTVV.

This rearrangement joins TRBV15 to TRBJ2-2; D might be TRBD2 (5 bases). V lost 4 bases, J lost 6 bases, and 12 bases lay in between. The CDR3 runs 14 residues. Germline V gene data show CDR1 as LNHNV and CDR2 as YYDKDF (reference sequence). This CDR3 reads CATSIRTGAGELFF. The CDR3 nucleotides read TGTGCCACCAGCATCCGGACCGGGGCCGGGGAGCTGTTTTTT.

The genes are TRBV29-1 and TRBJ2-7; D perhaps matches TRBD2 (6 bases). Germline lookup yields CDR1 SQVTM and CDR2 ANQGSEA. V was pared by 3 bases and J by 4 bases, with 13 bases between. The CDR3 runs 13 residues. CDR3 protein: CSVEGSGLYEQYF. CDR3 coding DNA: TGCAGCGTTGAGGGTAGCGGACTATACGAGCAGTACTTC.